This entry lists 21 T cell receptor beta chains sequenced from one sample in a study of molecular identifiers for immune sequencing clone quantification. TCRdb reanalysed the PCR reads using MiXCR and keeps one entry per CDR3 protein. The sample shows 88,000 or so distinct CDR3 sequences, roughly 23% of them seen only once. The sequenced sample was naive CD8+ T cells from blood, with Jurkat cell RNA spiked in. Stated subset: FACS-sorted CD8+CD4-CCR7+CD45RA+ naive T cells. The source of these receptors is a human donor in good health. Some libraries in this study had Jurkat cell RNA spiked in.

CDR3 sequence: CASSQVGGGGDNEQFF. The DNA of the CDR3 is TGCGCCAGCAGCCAAGTAGGCGGTGGAGGGGACAATGAGCAGTTCTTC. This chain connects TRBV4-3 to TRBJ2-1, with D possibly TRBD2 on 6 matching bases. V was shortened by 1 base and J by 5 bases, with 15 bases between the two germline ends. Germline-derived CDR1 and CDR2 are LGHNA and YSLEER. CDR3 length: 16 residues.

The sample holds many counts of this clonotype. The CDR3 region has the DNA TGTGCCAGCCGCCTTCAGGGGGCCTATGGCTACACCTTC. Translating it yields CASRLQGAYGYTF. V gene TRBV5-4 combines with J gene TRBJ1-2; 8 bases are shared with TRBD1. The germline CDR1 and CDR2 sequences are SGHNT and YYREEE (reference sequence). CDR3 length: 13 amino acids. The V and J ends lost 7 bases and 4 bases, in that order; junction bases with no gene match: 6.

This clonotype has just a few counts. The rearrangement joins TRBV7-9 to TRBJ1-1; the D gene is possibly TRBD1 (5 bases). Germline CDR1 is SEHNR and CDR2 is FQNEAQ (reference sequence). The germline V and J ends were trimmed by 4 bases and 3 bases, with 12 bases remaining between them. The CDR3 totals 14 residues. The CDR3 DNA is TGTGCCAGCAGCTGGCAGGGCCCCCACACTGAAGCTTTCTTT. It translates to CASSWQGPHTEAFF.

This clonotype was seen only a few times. Sequence at one end of the junction differs from germline and may be a read error. The V gene is TRBV27, the J gene TRBJ2-1; D is ambiguous. The CDR3 totals 14 residues. CDR1 MNHEY and CDR2 SMNVEV come from the germline V gene (reference sequence). The CDR3 loop reads CASSSYSPHNEQFF. For the CDR3, the DNA is TGTGCCAGCAGTTCCTATAGTCCCCACAATGAGCAGTTTTTC.

The rearrangement links TRBV19 to TRBJ2-2; D gene ambiguous. CDR3 length: 15 residues. Germline V gene lookup returns CDR1 LNHDA and CDR2 SQIVND (reference sequence). V dropped 5 bases and J dropped 0 bases, with 10 bases sitting between them. The CDR3 sequence: CASSLMSTNTGELFF. The CDR3 DNA reads as TGTGCCAGTAGTCTGATGAGTACGAACACCGGGGAGCTGTTTTTT.

This clonotype was detected once. This may arise from a read error, as a much more abundant clone is one base away. The chain recombines TRBV27 with TRBJ2-5; 8 nucleotides agree with TRBD2. Germline V gene sequence: CDR1 MNHEY, CDR2 SMNVEV (reference sequence). The CDR3 is 15 residues long. For the CDR3, the DNA is TGTGCCAGCAGCCCGATAAGCGGGAGTTTAGAGACCCAGTGCTTC. It is translated as CASSPISGSLETQCF.

Worth noting for this clonotype: Given a much more abundant clone one base away, this may be a read error. The V gene is TRBV7-7, the J gene TRBJ2-2; 8 bases are a match to TRBD1. Germline V gene data show CDR1 as SSHAT and CDR2 as FNYEAQ (reference sequence). This CDR3 comprises 15 residues. The CDR3 DNA reads as TGTGCTAGCAGCTTGACAGGGGATTACACCGGGGAGCTGCTTTTT. Its protein is CASSLTGDYTGELLF.

As for this clonotype: This may come from a read error, since a much larger clone is one base off. The chain combines TRBV7-9 with TRBJ1-4; D gene unclear. The germline gives CDR1 SEHNR, CDR2 FQNEAQ (reference sequence). The CDR3 length is 12 residues. DNA of the CDR3: TGTGCCAGCAGCTTAGACACGGAAAGACTGTTTTTT. Amino acid sequence: CASSLDTERLFF.

This clonotype was counted once. As DNA, the CDR3 is TGTGCCAGTGGTTGGACAGTTCATAATTCACCCCTCCACTTT. As protein: CASGWTVHNSPLHF. This chain uses TRBV19 with TRBJ1-6, with D perhaps matching TRBD1 (6 bases). The germline V gene encodes CDR1 LNHDA and CDR2 SQIVND (reference sequence). The CDR3 runs 14 residues. V gave up 8 bases and J gave up 5 bases, with 13 bases separating them. Filled out from reference TRBV19 and TRBJ1-6, the complete variable domain reads DGGITQSPKYLFRKEGQNVTLSCEQNLNHDAMYWYRQDPGQGLRLIYYSQIVNDFQKGDIAEGYSVSREKKESFPLTVTSAQKNPTAFYLCASGWTVHNSPLHFGNGTRLTVT.

The genes are TRBV19 and TRBJ1-1; D is ambiguous. There are 13 residues in the CDR3. Trimming removed 3 bases from V and 10 bases from J, with 15 bases in between. Germline CDR1 and CDR2: LNHDA and SQIVND (reference sequence). The CDR3, as DNA: TGTGCCAGTAGTATTATGGTCGAGGGCCGAGCTTTCTTT. This gives the protein CASSIMVEGRAFF.

Notes on this clonotype: This may be a read error: a much more frequent sequence differs by one nucleotide. The gene calls are TRBV28 and TRBJ2-3, with TRBD2 matching 10 bases. This CDR3 has 16 amino acids. Germline V lookup: CDR1 MDHEN, CDR2 SYDVKM. J was trimmed by 5 bases and V by 4 bases; bases with no gene match: 9. The CDR3 DNA sequence: TGTGCCAGCAGTTCGTTAAGCGGGGGGGCCTTAGATACGCAGTATTTT. Protein sequence: CASSSLSGGALDTQYF.

The chain carries TRBV12-3 or TRBV12-4 and TRBJ1-2, with a tentative D call TRBD1 (5 bases). The CDR3 spans 17 residues. V dropped 5 bases and J dropped 0 bases, with 19 bases sitting between them. For the CDR3, the DNA is TGTGCCAGCAGTCCGAGGGGTATGAGTGAAGCTAACTATGGCTACACCTTC. This translates into CASSPRGMSEANYGYTF.

This sequence joins TRBV20-1 and TRBJ2-3, with 8 bases lining up with TRBD2. Germline values: CDR1 DFQATT, CDR2 SNEGSKA (reference sequence). V lost 1 base to trimming and J lost 2 bases; unmatched junction nucleotides: 5. There are 15 residues in the CDR3. This chain's CDR3 is CSARGREGITDTQYF. The CDR3 DNA is TGCAGTGCTAGAGGCCGGGAGGGAATCACAGATACGCAGTATTTT.

This clonotype was recorded only once. Being one base from a much bigger clone, this may be a read error. The chain links TRBV3-1 to TRBJ2-2; D is uncertain. Germline values: CDR1 LGHDT, CDR2 YNNKEL (reference sequence). V dropped 5 bases and J dropped 0 bases, with 10 bases sitting between them. The CDR3 runs 15 residues. The CDR3 spells CASSVRPTNTGELFF. The CDR3 DNA reads TGTGCCAGCAGCGTAAGACCGACGAACACCGGGGAGCTGTTTTTT. The full variable domain, rest sourced from reference TRBV3-1 and TRBJ2-2, is DTAVSQTPKYLVTQMGNDKSIKCEQNLGHDTMYWYKQDSKKFLKIMFSYNNKELIINETVPNRFSPKSPDKAHLNLHINSLELGDSAVYFCASSVRPTNTGELFFGEGSRLTVL.

This clonotype has at least ten counts. The chain carries TRBV5-1 and TRBJ2-7; tentatively, D is TRBD2 (6 bases). This CDR3 region has 15 residues. Germline V CDR1 and CDR2: SGHRS, YFSETQ. The V end lost 3 bases, the J end lost 3 bases, and 16 bases lay between the germline ends. CDR3 nucleotides: TGCGCCAGCAGCTCCGCGCGCGGGACCATCTACGAGCAGTACTTC. Residues: CASSSARGTIYEQYF.

This chain uses TRBV5-5 with TRBJ2-3, with 12 bases aligning to TRBD2. The CDR3 covers 16 residues. Trimming at V came to 3 bases and at J to 5 bases, leaving 7 bases not matched to a gene. Germline V gives CDR1 SGHKS, CDR2 YYEKEE (reference sequence). The CDR3, as DNA: TGTGCCAGCAGCTCGGCTAGCGGGGGGGCGGGAGATACGCAGTATTTT. Protein product: CASSSASGGAGDTQYF.

On this clonotype itself: A clone one base away is much larger, so this may be a read error. The chain uses TRBV7-9 and TRBJ2-7; D possibly uses TRBD1 or TRBD2 (5 bases each). This CDR3 has 15 amino acids. V shed 0 bases and J shed 5 bases, with 14 bases lying between them. Per germline, CDR1 SEHNR and CDR2 FQNEAQ (reference sequence). DNA for the CDR3: TGTGCCAGCAGCTTAGCGCCCGGGGCAGGGCACGAGCAGTACTTC. This gives the protein CASSLAPGAGHEQYF.

This clonotype was counted many times. The chain uses TRBV6-5 and TRBJ2-3; TRBD2 matches 10 bases. The germline gives CDR1 MNHEY, CDR2 SVGAGI. The CDR3 extends over 14 amino acids. Losses at the gene ends were 7 bases for V and 4 bases for J; bases not matched to a gene: 5. CDR3 nucleotides: TGTGCCAGCACGGGACTAGCGTCCGCAGATACGCAGTATTTT. This translates into CASTGLASADTQYF.

For this clonotype: A clone one base away is much larger, so this may be a read error. The chain joins TRBV20-1 to TRBJ2-7; TRBD1 agrees at 9 bases. CDR3 length: 16 residues. CDR1 is DFQATT, CDR2 SNEGSKA, per germline (reference sequence). CDR3 loop: CSALPDRGLGPYGQYF. CDR3 nucleotide sequence: TGCAGTGCTCTTCCGGACAGGGGATTGGGCCCCTACGGGCAGTACTTC.

This clonotype was recorded a few times. For the CDR3, the DNA is TGCAGCGTCTTGACAGGGGTGAGCAATCAGCCCCAGCATTTT. Translated: CSVLTGVSNQPQHF. The chain uses TRBV29-1 and TRBJ1-5, with 8 bases fitting TRBD1. Germline lookup yields CDR1 SQVTM and CDR2 ANQGSEA. Trimming at V came to 6 bases and at J to 1 base, leaving 5 bases not matched to a gene. CDR3 length: 14 residues. Combining the CDR3 with reference TRBV29-1 and TRBJ1-5 gives the whole variable domain SAVISQKPSRDICQRGTSLTIQCQVDSQVTMMFWYRQQPGQSLTLIATANQGSEATYESGFVIDKFPISRPNLTFSTLTVSNMSPEDSSIYLCSVLTGVSNQPQHFGDGTRLSIL.

The chain combines TRBV5-6 with TRBJ1-5, with a tentative D call TRBD1 (5 bases). The CDR3 spans 17 residues. In germline, CDR1 is SGHDT, CDR2 YYEEEE. V gave up 2 bases and J gave up 3 bases, with 18 bases separating them. The CDR3 DNA is TGTGCCAGCAGCTTCGCAGGGTTGCACCTGAACAATCAGCCCCAGCATTTT. This codes for CASSFAGLHLNNQPQHF.